The present T cell receptor beta chain was sequenced within a study of blood T cell repertoires in COVID-19. Study overall: COVID-19 samples from acute and convalescent phases originated in the United States, Italy and Spain.

The repertoire was sequenced with immunoSEQ multiplex PCR; TCRdb's copy has only in-frame clones and lacks some. The repertoire includes about 63,000 clones, 75% to 90% of them detected once, and 25% to 40% sits in the top ten. V was clipped by 0 bases and J by 4 bases; unmatched bases: 7. Germline V CDR1 and CDR2: SGDLS, YYNGEE. The CDR3 is made up of 15 amino acids. The J gene is TRBJ2-7, the V gene TRBV9; TRBD2 matches 7 bases. Material: peripheral blood. This TCR derives from a man aged 55 to 70 with COVID-19, enrolled during active disease. The CDR3 region has the DNA TGTGCCAGCAGCGTAGGCGGGGCGGGAGTGTACGAGCAGTACTTC. Protein product: CASSVGGAGVYEQYF.